This T cell receptor (beta chain) emerged from a study of beta chain features in type 1 diabetes. With regard to this clone: Its antigen is unidentified.

Study-wide findings and caveats: TCRB CDR3 length was moderately but significantly reduced in all four CD4+ subsets of Type 1 diabetes patients. For TCRB rearrangement, an influence of HLA type remained unresolved here.

The whole isolated RNA underwent reverse transcription, so sequencing captured expressed TCRB transcripts. The repertoire was sequenced with immunoSEQ multiplex PCR; TCRdb's copy has only in-frame clones and lacks some. The sample records 600,000 to 700,000 clones, over 10% being singletons. Per donor, one heparinised blood draw averaged approximately 120 mL. Germline values: CDR1 MNHNS, CDR2 SASEGT. The CDR3 extends over 12 amino acids. Trimming at V came to 7 bases and at J to 5 bases, leaving 4 bases not matched to a gene. This chain connects TRBV6-1 to TRBJ2-5, with 7 bases fitting TRBD1. Sequencing input: naive CD4+ T cells from blood. This sequence originates from a man aged 25 to 40 with type 1 diabetes. CDR3 region: CASTWGQETQYF. For the CDR3, the DNA is TGTGCCAGCACCTGGGGACAGGAGACCCAGTACTTC.